This T cell receptor beta chain was observed in a study of OX40 agonist ivuxolimab in advanced cancers. Study information: Prior anti-PD-1, anti-PD-L1 or anti-CTLA-4 therapy was allowed; around 40% had some. Three patients got partial responses; one had hepatocellular carcinoma and two had cutaneous melanoma.

Sampling of blood occurred at baseline, cycle 4 day 1, and cycle 7 day 1. The repertoire was sequenced with immunoSEQ multiplex PCR; TCRdb's copy has only in-frame clones and lacks some. The table has about 91,000 clones, around four fifths seen once; the top ten hold 1% to 1.3%. General observations from the study: Dosing at 0.1 to 3.0 mg/kg was accompanied by clonal expansion of CD4+ and CD8+ blood T cells by week 6.

The V gene's germline CDR1 is SGHTA and CDR2 FQGNSA. This CDR3 is built from 15 residues. The ends lost 7 bases at V and 2 bases at J; junction bases unmatched: 9. Worth noting for this clone: What it binds is not known.

This TCR derives from an adult with an advanced solid tumor such as melanoma, head and neck, liver or kidney cancer. The sequencing here drew on CD4+ or CD8+ T cells sorted from blood, taken in a trial of the OX40 agonist ivuxolimab. This rearrangement joins TRBV7-2 to TRBJ1-2; 8 bases line up with TRBD1. The CDR3 spells CASMKDRGLNYGYTF. CDR3 sequence (DNA): TGTGCCAGCATGAAAGACAGGGGCCTAAACTATGGCTACACCTTC.